The clone carrying this T cell receptor beta chain was counted once. These data belong to a study of blood T cell repertoires in COVID-19. Study-level background: T cells, B-cell-depleted T cells, or PBMCs supplied cDNA or gDNA.

The germline V and J ends were trimmed by 6 bases and 3 bases, with 18 bases remaining between them. In germline, CDR1 is MDHEN, CDR2 SYDVKM. The CDR3 is made up of 16 amino acids. As processed by the authors: For nucleated cells, counts were estimated from reference gene primer amplification. This table comes from immunoSEQ multiplex PCR, and its TCRdb copy is limited to in-frame clones, with some not included. The V and J calls and the clone size are those of that table, but D and trimming were determined from the DNA. Of tens of thousands of clones listed, 88% are singletons. The source is a woman between 70 and 85 years old with active COVID-19. The chain is built from TRBV28 and TRBJ2-1; D possibly corresponds to TRBD2 (7 bases). The specimen sequenced was peripheral blood. The DNA for the CDR3 is TGTGCCAGCAGCTCCATCGGGGGGCAGGGCTACAATGAGCAGTTCTTC. This gives the protein CASSSIGGQGYNEQFF.